One T cell receptor beta chain is described in this entry. This clone has only one observation. Its antigen is not yet known. No base qualities exist here, and no much larger clone lies one base off it. TCRbeta CDR3 regions were amplified from genomic DNA using the immunoSEQ Assay, a bias-controlled multiplex PCR. The published analysis was carried out like this. Within the assay, amplification of reference gene primers was used to estimate how many nucleated cells each sample contained. To quantify the absolute abundance of each unique TCRbeta CDR3 rearrangement, sequence reads were collapsed and filtered. For each sample, productive Simpson clonality was calculated as the square root of Simpson's diversity index over productive rearrangements. Not all clones reach the TCRdb copy of this immuneACCESS table, which keeps in-frame sequences only. Checked studies attribute under half of the gap to unresolved V genes and leave the rest unexplained. V, J and clone size are taken as reported in that table, and D and trimming were inferred from the DNA itself. Recorded for this sample are about 35,000 clones; more than 75% of them occurred a single time. Of the sample, 40% to 50% falls within the top ten clones.

This sample stems from a study of blood T cell repertoires in COVID-19 (dated by TCRdb to the early 2020s). For the wider study: Collaborator samples came from the United States, Italy and Spain and covered acute and convalescent phases of COVID-19. A freely available public database, intended as a resource for researchers studying the immune response to SARS-CoV-2, is where the repertoires were released. Samples were obtained from the ongoing ImmuneRACE study (first 160 participants) and from 1,254 subjects provided by 6 global collaborators. The material from the prospective study consisted of cDNA or gDNA derived from T cells, B-cell-depleted T cells, or PBMCs. HLA class I and class II types, where available, came from metadata supplied by the sample provider rather than from assay-based typing. A de-identified subject ID, COVID-19 status, age in years and sex were almost always included in the sample metadata. Deeply sampled blood TCRbeta repertoires from subjects exposed to, actively infected with, or recovered from COVID-19 were included in the dataset. General findings and caveats noted by the study authors: How much clinical and demographic metadata was included differed by source and by participant, and the metadata was provided uncurated.

The germline V gene supplies CDR1 ENHRY and CDR2 SYGVKD. Trimming costs V 9 bases and J 4 bases, and their ends lie 15 bases apart. Measured from the cysteine to the phenylalanine, the CDR3 is 14 residues long. This entry keeps only the CDR3 DNA: 42 bases, framed from base 1. Each collaborating institution followed its own protocols to collect whole blood in K2EDTA tubes. For TCRbeta analysis, collaborator samples were shipped as frozen whole blood, as isolated PBMCs, or as DNA extracted from either sample type. The chain is made from TRBV10-3 and TRBJ1-4, with the D gene too uncertain to name. The sample taken for sequencing was peripheral blood. The receptor was derived from a human donor in a cohort sampled during active COVID-19. At the DNA level, the sequence is TGTGCCATAAAAGGAGGAGCGAATAATGAAAAACTGTTTTTT. Translated, this is CAIKGGANNEKLFF.